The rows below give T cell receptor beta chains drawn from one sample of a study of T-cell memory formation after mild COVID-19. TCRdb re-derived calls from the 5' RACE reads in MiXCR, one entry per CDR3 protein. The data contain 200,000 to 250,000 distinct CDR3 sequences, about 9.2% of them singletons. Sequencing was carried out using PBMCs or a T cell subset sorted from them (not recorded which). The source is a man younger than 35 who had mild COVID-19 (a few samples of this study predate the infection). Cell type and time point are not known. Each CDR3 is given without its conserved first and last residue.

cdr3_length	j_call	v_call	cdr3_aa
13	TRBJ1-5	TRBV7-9	ASSLSAGTHQPQH
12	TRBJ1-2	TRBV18	ASSPLRGSQIYV
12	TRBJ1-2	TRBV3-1	ASSLQGVPYGYT
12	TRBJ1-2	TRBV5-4	ASREATGIYGYT
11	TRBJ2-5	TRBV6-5	ASSYIAKETQY
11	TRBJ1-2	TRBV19	ASRTGTQRGYT
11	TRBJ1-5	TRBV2	ASVVERNQPQH
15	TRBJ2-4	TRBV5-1	ASSLGPMGPAKNIQY
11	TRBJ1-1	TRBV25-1	ASSDGFILEAF
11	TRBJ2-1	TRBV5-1	ASSLDQGLDKF
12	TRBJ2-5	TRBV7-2	ASSPSPALETQY
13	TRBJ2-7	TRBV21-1	ASSKTRGRDTEQY
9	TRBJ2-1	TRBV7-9	ASSSSYEQF
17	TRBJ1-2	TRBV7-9	ASSLVTLGQGPSNYGYT